The 9 T cell receptor beta chains reported below all come from one sample, sequenced in a study of cytotoxic CD8 clonotypes in ibrutinib-treated CLL. Produced via immunoSEQ multiplex PCR; TCRdb's table is partial and in-frame only. The sample lists 110,000 to 150,000 clones; about 80% were seen once. The material was PBMCs, obtained after 24 months of ibrutinib treatment. The receptors here all came from a human donor with chronic lymphocytic leukemia.

The chain carries TRBV19 and TRBJ2-3, with D hard to call. Germline CDR1 is LNHDA and CDR2 is SQIVND (reference sequence). V was clipped by 3 bases and J by 0 bases, with 10 bases between them. The CDR3 length is 15 residues. The CDR3 region is CASSIGRYSTDTQYF. The CDR3 DNA follows: TGTGCCAGTAGTATCGGCAGGTATAGCACAGATACGCAGTATTTT.

The genes are TRBV9 and TRBJ2-1; the D call may be TRBD1 or TRBD2 (5 bases each). Germline CDR1 and CDR2: SGDLS and YYNGEE. The CDR3 is 16 amino acids. Deletions cut 2 bases from V and 12 bases from J, with 24 bases between. The CDR3 DNA is TGTGCCAGCAGCGTCGGGGCTGGGGACGCTAACCTCGGGCAGTTCTTC. Its translation: CASSVGAGDANLGQFF.

The table lists this clone with a few counts. CDR3 coding DNA: TGTGCCAGCAGCCGGACAGTCGAGCAAGCACAGCCCCAGCATTTT. The encoded protein is CASSRTVEQAQPQHF. The chain recombines TRBV7-2 with TRBJ1-5, with D perhaps TRBD1 (6 bases). Germline V lookup: CDR1 SGHTA, CDR2 FQGNSA. This CDR3 has 15 amino acids. V lost 5 bases and J lost 7, with 18 bases in between.

The CDR3 DNA follows: TGTGCCAGCAGTTACTACCCAGGGGAGACCCAGTACTTC. Translating gives CASSYYPGETQYF. The rearrangement uses TRBV6-5 and TRBJ2-5; D is perhaps TRBD1 (5 bases). The CDR3 runs to 13 residues. The germline V gene has CDR1 MNHEY and CDR2 SVGAGI. Trimming took off 1 base at V and 5 bases at J, with 8 bases between the two ends.

This clone was recorded many times. The CDR3 nucleotides are TGTGCCAGTAGGTCCTATAATTCACCCCTCCACTTT. This translates into CASRSYNSPLHF. The rearrangement links TRBV19 to TRBJ1-6; unclear D gene. Per germline, CDR1 LNHDA and CDR2 SQIVND (reference sequence). This CDR3 is 12 amino acids long. Trimming left V 6 bases short and J 1 base short, with 1 base between.

The rearrangement uses TRBV30 and TRBJ2-2; a possible D gene is TRBD1 (5 bases). This CDR3 is built from 14 residues. The V and J ends lost 0 bases and 0 bases respectively, with 5 bases between them. Germline-derived CDR1 and CDR2 are GTSNPN and SVGIG (reference sequence). CDR3 in DNA: TGTGCCTGGAGTGTAGGGGCGAACACCGGGGAGCTGTTTTTT. This codes for CAWSVGANTGELFF.

This clone has a handful of counts. The V gene is TRBV18, the J gene TRBJ1-6; D unclear. There are 15 residues in the CDR3. Germline V gene sequence: CDR1 KGHSH, CDR2 LQKENI. V shed 2 bases and J shed 10 bases, with 15 bases lying between them. CDR3 sequence reads: CASSPVEAPRSPLHF. Written as DNA, the CDR3 is TGTGCCAGCTCACCAGTGGAGGCCCCGAGGTCACCCCTCCACTTT.

Notes on this clone: This CDR3 is also generated by other DNA sequences in the sample. V gene TRBV5-1 combines with J gene TRBJ2-3; no reliable D call. Trimming left V 0 bases short and J 2 bases short, with 7 bases between. The germline CDR1 and CDR2 sequences are SGHRS and YFSETQ. The CDR3 extends over 14 amino acids. CDR3 sequence (DNA): TGCGCCAGCAGCTTGGCGGCCGCCACAGATACGCAGTATTTT. It specifies CASSLAAATDTQYF.

The gene calls are TRBV19 and TRBJ1-1; D gene ambiguous. V was clipped by 5 bases and J by 1 base, with 11 bases between them. Germline V gene lookup returns CDR1 LNHDA and CDR2 SQIVND (reference sequence). The CDR3 loop spans 14 amino acids. The CDR3 region has the DNA TGTGCCAGTAGTCTCCCTGGCGGGAACACTGAAGCTTTCTTT. Translation: CASSLPGGNTEAFF.